This section outlines one T cell receptor beta chain sequence together with its context. Its antigen is not known. The sample originates from a study of radiotherapy plus CTLA-4 blockade in lung cancer. Study results and caveats: Dynamics of early blood T cell clones, together with interferon-beta, were reportedly the best predictors of response. Expansion in blood of tumor-derived TCR clones was seen after radiotherapy plus ipilimumab.

Those patients who had chemo-refractory metastatic non-small-cell lung cancer were given focal radiation along with CTLA-4 blockade through ipilimumab. Germline loops: CDR1 MDHEN, CDR2 SYDVKM. The junction had 15 bases not matched to a gene; V was cut back by 6 bases and J by 6 bases. This CDR3 has 17 residues. Sequencing was performed with immunoSEQ multiplex PCR; in TCRdb, only in-frame clones are kept and a portion is missing. The sample holds approximately 80,000 clones, roughly four fifths seen once. The receptor's source is a human donor with non-small cell lung cancer whose response to radiotherapy plus ipilimumab could not be evaluated. The V call is TRBV28, the J call TRBJ2-3; TRBD2 aligns across 10 bases. The sequencing here drew on peripheral blood, taken from a patient treated with radiotherapy plus ipilimumab. CDR3 sequence (DNA): TGTGCCAGCAGACTTGGCGGAGCGGGAGGGCGTCGGGATACGCAGTATTTT. This sequence encodes CASRLGGAGGRRDTQYF.